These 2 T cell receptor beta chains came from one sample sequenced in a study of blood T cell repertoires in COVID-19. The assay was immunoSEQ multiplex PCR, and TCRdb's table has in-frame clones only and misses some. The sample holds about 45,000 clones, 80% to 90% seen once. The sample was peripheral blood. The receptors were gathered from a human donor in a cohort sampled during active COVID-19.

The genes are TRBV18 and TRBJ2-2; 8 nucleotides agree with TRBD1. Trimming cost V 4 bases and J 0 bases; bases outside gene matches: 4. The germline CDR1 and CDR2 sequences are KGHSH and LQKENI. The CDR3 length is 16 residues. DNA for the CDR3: TGTGCCAGCTCACTGACAGGGGCCTCGAACACCGGGGAGCTGTTTTTT. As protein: CASSLTGASNTGELFF.

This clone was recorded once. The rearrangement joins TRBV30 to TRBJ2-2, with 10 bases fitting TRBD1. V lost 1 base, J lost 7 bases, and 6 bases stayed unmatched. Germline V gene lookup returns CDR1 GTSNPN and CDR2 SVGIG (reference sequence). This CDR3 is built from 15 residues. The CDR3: CAWSARQGAVGELFF. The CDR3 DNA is TGTGCCTGGAGTGCTAGACAGGGGGCGGTCGGGGAGCTGTTTTTT.